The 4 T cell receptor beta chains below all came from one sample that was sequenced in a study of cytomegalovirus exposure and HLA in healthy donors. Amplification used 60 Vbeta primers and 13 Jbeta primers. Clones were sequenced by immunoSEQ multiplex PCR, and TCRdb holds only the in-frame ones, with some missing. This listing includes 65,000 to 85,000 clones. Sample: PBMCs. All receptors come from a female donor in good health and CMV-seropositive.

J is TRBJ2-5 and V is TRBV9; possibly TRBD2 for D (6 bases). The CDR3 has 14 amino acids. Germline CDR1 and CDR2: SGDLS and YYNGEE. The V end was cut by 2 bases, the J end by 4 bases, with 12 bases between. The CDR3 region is CASSVAAGSETQYF. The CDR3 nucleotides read TGTGCCAGCAGCGTCGCAGCGGGCTCAGAGACCCAGTACTTC.

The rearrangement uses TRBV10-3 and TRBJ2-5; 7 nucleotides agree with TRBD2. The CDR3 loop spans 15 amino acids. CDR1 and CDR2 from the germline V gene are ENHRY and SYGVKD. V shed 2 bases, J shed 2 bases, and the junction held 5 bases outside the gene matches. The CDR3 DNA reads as TGTGCCATCAGTGAGGCTAGCGGCGTTCAAGAGACCCAGTACTTC. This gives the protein CAISEASGVQETQYF.

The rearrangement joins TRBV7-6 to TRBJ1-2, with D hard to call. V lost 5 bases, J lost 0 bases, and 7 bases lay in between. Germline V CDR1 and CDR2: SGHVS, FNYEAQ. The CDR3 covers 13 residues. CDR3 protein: CASSPTTNYGYTF. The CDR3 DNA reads TGTGCCAGCAGCCCCACAACTAACTATGGCTACACCTTC.

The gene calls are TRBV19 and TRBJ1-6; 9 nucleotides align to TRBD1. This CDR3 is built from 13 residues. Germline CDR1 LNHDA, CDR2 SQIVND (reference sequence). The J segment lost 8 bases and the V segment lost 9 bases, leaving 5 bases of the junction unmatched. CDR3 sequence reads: CASEQGAYSPLHF. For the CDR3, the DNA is TGTGCCAGCGAACAGGGGGCATATTCACCCCTCCACTTT.